One and the same sample provided the 30 T cell receptor beta chains below, sequenced in a study of regulatory T cells in long-lasting Graves disease. Arm-PCR of CDR3 regions with iRepertoire HTBI primers generated TCR beta libraries. Via MiXCR, TCRdb re-called the multiplex PCR reads, giving one row per CDR3 protein. The sample carries 510,000 or so distinct CDR3 sequences, about 11% recorded once. Time point specified: newly diagnosed GD, antithyroid drugs for less than 3 months. The authors made the TCR library using RNA they extracted from PBMCs. These sequences were also reported in another study, on T cells in Graves' hyperthyroidism and ophthalmopathy.

The source was peripheral blood mononuclear cells (PBMCs), collected at new diagnosis, from a patient treated with antithyroid drugs. Receptors were obtained from a woman younger than 45 with Graves disease.

In the case of this clonotype: A much larger clone lies a single base off, so this may be a read error. V gene TRBV7-9 combines with J gene TRBJ1-1; D unclear. This CDR3 is 15 amino acids long. CDR1 and CDR2 (germline): SEHNR, FQNEAQ (reference sequence). The CDR3 bases are TGTGTCAGCAGACGAGGTCCCATCGGGAACACTGAAGCTTTCTTT. It encodes CVSRRGPIGNTEAFF.

This clonotype was seen at least ten times. The rearrangement links TRBV5-1 to TRBJ1-2; D remains unclear. Germline V gene lookup returns CDR1 SGHRS and CDR2 YFSETQ. The V gene lost 0 bases and the J gene lost 3 bases, with 9 bases spanning the gap. The CDR3 extends over 14 amino acids. The CDR3 loop is CASSLGLGYYGYTF. CDR3 nucleotide sequence: TGCGCCAGCAGCTTGGGTTTGGGATACTATGGCTACACCTTC.

This clonotype appeared a few times. The chain combines TRBV7-2 with TRBJ2-7; D tentatively fits TRBD1 or TRBD2 (7 bases each). The V gene lost 10 bases and the J gene lost 2 bases, with 12 bases spanning the gap. The CDR3 has 12 amino acids. CDR1 SGHTA and CDR2 FQGNSA come from the germline V gene. CDR3 residues: CATPGGAYEQYF. The CDR3, as DNA: TGTGCCACCCCAGGGGGGGCCTACGAGCAGTACTTC.

This clonotype was found many times. The chain joins TRBV18 to TRBJ1-2; D might be TRBD1 (6 bases). The V and J ends lost 3 bases and 4 bases respectively, with 12 bases between them. CDR3 length equals 14 residues. Germline V gives CDR1 KGHSH, CDR2 LQKENI. For the CDR3, the DNA is TGTGCCAGCTCACCGGGACAAAAGACCTATGGCTACACCTTC. It translates to CASSPGQKTYGYTF. The entire variable domain, with the rest obtained from reference TRBV18 and TRBJ1-2, is as follows: NAGVMQNPRHLVRRRGQEARLRCSPMKGHSHVYWYRQLPEEGLKFMVYLQKENIIDESGMPKERFSAEFPKEGPSILRIQQVVRGDSAAYFCASSPGQKTYGYTFGSGTRLTVV.

This clonotype was recorded at least ten times. The chain has TRBV20-1 and TRBJ2-7; 12 bases match TRBD1. There are 14 residues in the CDR3. With V trimmed by 6 bases and J by 4 bases, 7 bases remained unmatched. Germline CDR1 and CDR2: DFQATT and SNEGSKA (reference sequence). The CDR3 DNA follows: TGCAGTGCCAAAGGGACAGGGGGCAAGTACGAGCAGTACTTC. Translated: CSAKGTGGKYEQYF.

This clonotype was seen at least ten times. The chain carries TRBV20-1 and TRBJ1-3; D not certain. The CDR3 totals 15 residues. Germline V gives CDR1 DFQATT, CDR2 SNEGSKA (reference sequence). Deletions cut 0 bases from V and 0 bases from J, with 9 bases between. Here the CDR3 DNA reads TGCAGTGCTAGAGATCCAAGCCGCTCTGGAAACACCATATATTTT. This gives the protein CSARDPSRSGNTIYF.

There are many counts of this clonotype. The chain links TRBV3-1 to TRBJ1-6, with 9 positions matching TRBD1. The CDR3 has 14 amino acids. Trimming at V came to 6 bases and at J to 5 bases, leaving 2 bases not matched to a gene. The germline V gene encodes CDR1 LGHDT and CDR2 YNNKEL (reference sequence). The CDR3: CASRGQGDNSPLHF. The CDR3 DNA reads as TGTGCCAGCAGGGGACAGGGTGATAATTCACCCCTCCACTTT. The entire variable domain, with the rest obtained from reference TRBV3-1 and TRBJ1-6, is as follows: DTAVSQTPKYLVTQMGNDKSIKCEQNLGHDTMYWYKQDSKKFLKIMFSYNNKELIINETVPNRFSPKSPDKAHLNLHINSLELGDSAVYFCASRGQGDNSPLHFGNGTRLTVT.

The chain is built from TRBV6-5 and TRBJ1-5; 11 bases fit TRBD1. Trimming at V came to 4 bases and at J to 7 bases, leaving 6 bases not matched to a gene. In germline, CDR1 is MNHEY, CDR2 SVGAGI. The CDR3 runs to 15 residues. In DNA form, the CDR3 reads TGTGCCAGCAGTTCCGGACAGGGGGCGAGGCAGCCCCAGCATTTT. Translation: CASSSGQGARQPQHF.

A few counts support this clonotype. The chain is built from TRBV19 and TRBJ1-1; no clear D. The CDR3 totals 13 residues. Germline CDR1 reads LNHDA; CDR2 reads SQIVND (reference sequence). The germline V and J ends were trimmed by 6 bases and 3 bases, with 11 bases remaining between them. DNA for the CDR3: TGTGCCAGTAGAGGTCCGGGCTACACTGAAGCTTTCTTT. This sequence encodes CASRGPGYTEAFF.

This clonotype has ten or more counts. V gene TRBV20-1 combines with J gene TRBJ2-1, with D perhaps matching TRBD1 (6 bases). Germline CDR1 reads DFQATT; CDR2 reads SNEGSKA (reference sequence). The length of the CDR3 is 11 residues. CDR3 nucleotides: TGCAGCCTACAGGGTAACAATGAGCAGTTCTTC. It encodes CSLQGNNEQFF.

This sequence joins TRBV12-3 or TRBV12-4 and TRBJ2-7, with D perhaps matching TRBD1 (6 bases). The CDR3 totals 14 residues. Trimming took off 5 bases at V and 3 bases at J, with 14 bases between the two ends. This CDR3 is CASSPRDNYYEQYF. The CDR3 DNA is TGTGCCAGCAGTCCCCGGGACAATTACTACGAGCAGTACTTC.

This clonotype was detected a few times. The V and J genes are TRBV7-3 and TRBJ1-1, with D possibly being TRBD1 (5 bases). The CDR3 loop spans 20 amino acids. V lost 0 bases to trimming and J lost 0 bases, with 23 bases between them. Germline CDR1 reads SGHTA; CDR2 reads FQGTGA. The CDR3 DNA reads as TGTGCCAGCAGCTTAACAGGGGAGCCGGTCGGCGGAAACCTGAACACTGAAGCTTTCTTT. This encodes CASSLTGEPVGGNLNTEAFF.

The table lists this clonotype with many counts. This sequence joins TRBV20-1 and TRBJ2-4; D not resolved. Germline CDR1 and CDR2: DFQATT and SNEGSKA (reference sequence). This CDR3 comprises 14 residues. V lost 6 bases and J 3 bases, leaving 15 bases between the germline ends. CDR3 protein: CSALTTLDKNIQYF. The CDR3 region has the DNA TGCAGTGCCCTGACGACCTTGGACAAAAACATTCAGTACTTC.

This clonotype was detected only a few times. A much larger clone differs by one base, so this may be a read error. The conserved closing phenylalanine or tryptophan is absent in this CDR3, likely reflecting a read error. V and J are TRBV2 and TRBJ2-7, with unresolved D. The CDR3 is 16 amino acids. Trimming shortened V by 6 bases and J by 5 bases, and 23 bases separated the two germline ends. The germline V gene encodes CDR1 SNHLY and CDR2 FYNNEI. Here the CDR3 reads CASSAQVLGFTHEQYL. The CDR3 bases are TGTGCCAGCAGCGCCCAAGTATTAGGGTTCACGCACGAGCAGTACCTC.

The rearrangement links TRBV4-2 to TRBJ2-7; tentatively, D is TRBD2 (6 bases). CDR1 is LGHNA, CDR2 YNFKEQ, per germline. V lost 4 bases and J lost 3, with 16 bases in between. This CDR3 has 15 amino acids. The CDR3 bases are TGTGCCAGCAGCCCTGGCCTAGCGCCCCTCTACGAGCAGTACTTC. It yields the protein CASSPGLAPLYEQYF.

This clonotype was counted many times. This chain connects TRBV2 to TRBJ2-7, with TRBD1 matching 8 bases. V gave up 6 bases and J gave up 6 bases; unmatched junction bases: 4. Germline V gene sequence: CDR1 SNHLY, CDR2 FYNNEI. The CDR3 contains 12 residues. In DNA, the CDR3 is TGTGCCAGCAGCTGGACAGGGATCGAGCAGTACTTC. Amino acid sequence: CASSWTGIEQYF.

This clonotype was observed many times. V and J are TRBV9 and TRBJ1-1, with 8 nucleotides matching TRBD1. Germline V gene data show CDR1 as SGDLS and CDR2 as YYNGEE. With 0 bases clipped from V and 5 bases from J, the junction kept 0 bases outside the gene matches. This CDR3 spans 13 amino acids. CDR3 DNA sequence: TGTGCCAGCAGCGTAGACAGGGGGACTGAAGCTTTCTTT. Protein sequence: CASSVDRGTEAFF.

In its sample, this clonotype was seen many times. The J gene is TRBJ1-5, the V gene TRBV11-1; TRBD1 agrees at 7 bases. V shed 7 bases, J shed 2 bases, and the junction held 11 bases outside the gene matches. Germline CDR1 reads SGHAT; CDR2 reads FQDESV (reference sequence). The CDR3 runs 16 residues. The CDR3 DNA reads TGTGCCAGCACAACAGGGGCCATAGTGGGCAATCAGCCCCAGCATTTT. Residues: CASTTGAIVGNQPQHF.

The rearrangement links TRBV10-3 to TRBJ2-7; TRBD1 or TRBD2 may be the D gene (6 bases each). The V gene lost 4 bases and the J gene lost 0 bases, with 16 bases spanning the gap. The CDR3 loop spans 16 amino acids. From germline, CDR1 is ENHRY and CDR2 SYGVKD. The CDR3 sequence: CAISVGGGTSSYEQYF. CDR3 coding DNA: TGTGCCATCAGTGTTGGTGGGGGGACATCCTCCTACGAGCAGTACTTC.

A remark on this clonotype: One base away lies a much larger clone, so this may be a sequencing read error. The CDR3 protein is CSATRAGGPVETQYF. DNA for the CDR3: TGCAGTGCTACAAGAGCGGGAGGGCCGGTGGAGACCCAGTACTTC. The chain joins TRBV20-1 to TRBJ2-5; 10 positions match TRBD2. Germline V gene sequence: CDR1 DFQATT, CDR2 SNEGSKA (reference sequence). The CDR3 is made up of 15 amino acids. V gave up 4 bases and J gave up 5 bases; unmatched junction bases: 10.

This clonotype was observed many times. The chain links TRBV27 to TRBJ2-1, with TRBD2 matching 7 bases. Trimming at V came to 6 bases and at J to 4 bases, leaving 6 bases not matched to a gene. The CDR3 contains 14 residues. In germline, CDR1 is MNHEY, CDR2 SMNVEV (reference sequence). Here the CDR3 reads CASRPGLLYNEQFF. The CDR3 bases are TGTGCCAGCAGACCGGGACTATTATACAATGAGCAGTTCTTC.

The sample holds many counts of this clonotype. V gene TRBV13 combines with J gene TRBJ1-4; 7 bases map to TRBD1. The CDR3 consists of 15 residues. The J segment lost 3 bases and the V segment lost 7 bases, leaving 8 bases of the junction unmatched. Germline CDR1 PRHDT, CDR2 FYEKMQ (reference sequence). The CDR3 DNA reads as TGTGCCAGCACTACCTACAGGGGATCTAATGAAAAACTGTTTTTT. This encodes CASTTYRGSNEKLFF. Looking up the rest from reference TRBV13 and TRBJ1-4 gives the full variable domain: AAGVIQSPRHLIKEKRETATLKCYPIPRHDTVYWYQQGPGQDPQFLISFYEKMQSDKGSIPDRFSAQQFSDYHSELNMSSLELGDSALYFCASTTYRGSNEKLFFGSGTQLSVL.

In this sample, this clonotype turned up a few times. The chain recombines TRBV20-1 with TRBJ2-2; 10 positions match TRBD2. The CDR3 extends over 17 amino acids. CDR1 is DFQATT and CDR2 is SNEGSKA in the germline V gene (reference sequence). V lost 2 bases, J lost 0 bases, and 6 bases stayed unmatched. The CDR3 DNA reads TGCAGTGCTAGATCCGCGACTAGCGGGCCGAACACCGGGGAGCTGTTTTTT. This gives the protein CSARSATSGPNTGELFF.

This clonotype was counted a few times. The chain uses TRBV18 and TRBJ2-2; TRBD1 matches at 7 bases. V trimming: 4 bases; J trimming: 5 bases; junction bases outside the gene matches: 4. CDR1 KGHSH and CDR2 LQKENI come from the germline V gene. The CDR3 has 14 residues. The CDR3 nucleotides are TGTGCCAGCTCACGAGGGGGCCATACCGGGGAGCTGTTTTTT. Translating gives CASSRGGHTGELFF.

The J gene is TRBJ1-1, the V gene TRBV5-4, with TRBD1 matching 7 bases. The CDR3 length is 14 residues. With 4 bases clipped from V and 5 bases from J, the junction kept 8 bases outside the gene matches. Germline V CDR1 and CDR2: SGHNT, YYREEE (reference sequence). This CDR3 reads CASSADRVGTEAFF. CDR3 in DNA: TGTGCCAGCAGCGCAGACAGGGTGGGAACTGAAGCTTTCTTT.

This clonotype came up many times. The chain carries TRBV29-1 and TRBJ1-1; D uncertain. The V gene's germline CDR1 is SQVTM and CDR2 ANQGSEA. This CDR3 is built from 10 residues. Trimming left V 4 bases short and J 2 bases short, with 2 bases between. DNA of the CDR3: TGCAGCGTTGCCAACACTGAAGCTTTCTTT. Translated, it gives CSVANTEAFF.

The rearrangement links TRBV19 to TRBJ2-3; 16 bases align to TRBD2. The CDR3 is 19 amino acids. Germline V CDR1 and CDR2: LNHDA, SQIVND (reference sequence). V shed 5 bases, J shed 1 base, and the junction held 9 bases outside the gene matches. Here the CDR3 reads CASSYQGLAGGPRTDTQYF. CDR3 in DNA: TGTGCCAGTAGTTACCAGGGACTAGCGGGAGGGCCCCGCACAGATACGCAGTATTTT.

This chain links TRBV20-1 with TRBJ2-3, with TRBD2 identical over 10 bases. The CDR3 is made up of 13 amino acids. J gave up 8 bases and V 5 bases, and 7 bases lay outside the gene matches. Per the germline V gene, CDR1 is DFQATT and CDR2 is SNEGSKA (reference sequence). As DNA, the CDR3 is TGCAGTGCTGGACTAGCGGCATCGCGTACGCAGTATTTT. It codes for CSAGLAASRTQYF.

This clonotype was recorded at least ten times. The J gene is TRBJ2-5, the V gene TRBV10-3; 14 bases are a match to TRBD2. Losses at the gene ends were 5 bases for V and 5 bases for J; bases not matched to a gene: 13. Germline CDR1 and CDR2: ENHRY and SYGVKD. The CDR3 runs 18 residues. CDR3 nucleotides: TGTGCCATCAGTCCGGGACTAGCGGGAGTTGGCCAGGCGGAGACCCAGTACTTC. Translating gives CAISPGLAGVGQAETQYF.

This clonotype was seen at least ten times. The chain recombines TRBV28 with TRBJ1-4, with 8 bases lining up with TRBD1. CDR3 length: 20 residues. V shed 4 bases, J shed 7 bases, and the junction held 23 bases outside the gene matches. The V gene's germline CDR1 is MDHEN and CDR2 SYDVKM. CDR3 sequence (DNA): TGTGCCAGCAGTTCCCCTTACTCCAGGGGGCGCAACGCCTGGAGTGAAAAACTGTTTTTT. It encodes CASSSPYSRGRNAWSEKLFF.